What follows are 3 T cell receptor beta chains derived from one specimen sequenced in a study of CXCR3-negative and CXCR3-positive naive CD8 T cells. Whole-study results and caveats: Higher TRB CDR3 hydrophobicity marked CXCR3-positive naive cells relative to CXCR3-negative naive cells.

UMI-labeled TRB cDNA libraries were prepared by 5' RACE. TCRdb reworked the 5' RACE reads into one entry per CDR3 protein, no DNA. Across 80,000 to 100,000 distinct CDR3 sequences, the top ten clones capture around 0.82% of the sample. These receptors' targets are unknown. The sample consisted of naive CXCR3+ CD8+ T cells from blood. The sample's subset: CD45RO-CCR7+CD27+CD95- naive CD8+ T cells expressing CXCR3 (TNR3+). The origin of the receptors is a human donor in good health. Some clones in this sample may be carry-over from other donors' samples.

This chain joins TRBV6-5 and TRBJ2-2; no DNA is available, so the TRBD2 call from TCRdb remains unchecked. The length of the CDR3 is 17 residues. Germline assignment: CDR1 MNHEY and CDR2 SVGAGI. CDR3 residues: CASSYFSGTANTGELFF.

The rearrangement joins TRBV4-2 to TRBJ2-7. The CDR3 totals 15 residues. Germline-derived CDR1 and CDR2 are LGHNA and YNFKEQ. The CDR3 is CASSHRQSPTYEQYF.

The chain carries TRBV5-1 and TRBJ2-7. The germline gives CDR1 SGHRS, CDR2 YFSETQ. The length of the CDR3 is 14 residues. CDR3 in amino acids: CASSLYDGHYEQYF. The entire variable domain, with the rest obtained from reference TRBV5-1 and TRBJ2-7, is as follows: KAGVTQTPRYLIKTRGQQVTLSCSPISGHRSVSWYQQTPGQGLQFLFEYFSETQRNKGNFPGRFSGRQFSNSRSEMNVSTLELGDSALYLCASSLYDGHYEQYFGPGTRLTVT.